These T cell receptor beta chains were read from a single sample in a study of Graves' ophthalmopathy and Graves' hyperthyroidism. Using its own MiXCR run on the multiplex PCR reads, TCRdb lists one record per CDR3 protein. The sample records over a million distinct CDR3 sequences, 35% to 45% being singletons. Sample: peripheral blood or thyroid tissue (not recorded which). The source of these receptors is an adult man with Graves' hyperthyroidism. The CDR3 runs from the conserved cysteine through the conserved F or W. Each record gives: V gene, J gene, D gene, CDR3 length, clone size, CDR3 DNA, CDR3 protein. The D gene is left open where the match is weak. Size is stated for part of the rows, as once, few or many counts, or as a class when the clone is expanded.

V gene: TRBV9; J gene: TRBJ1-5; D gene: TRBD1; CDR3 length: 15; clone size: .; CDR3 DNA: TGTGCCAGCAGCACGGGACAGGGAATCGATCAGCCCCAGCATTTT; CDR3 protein: CASSTGQGIDQPQHF
V gene: TRBV7-2; J gene: TRBJ1-1; D gene: .; CDR3 length: 15; clone size: .; CDR3 DNA: TGTGCCAGCAGCTTAGCGATAGGGGTGGTCACTGAAGCTTTCTTT; CDR3 protein: CASSLAIGVVTEAFF
V gene: TRBV6-4; J gene: TRBJ1-5; D gene: .; CDR3 length: 14; clone size: many; CDR3 DNA: TGTGCCAGCAACCCACGGGGGGGGGATCAGCCCCGGCATTTT; CDR3 protein: CASNPRGGDQPRHF
V gene: TRBV29-1; J gene: TRBJ1-6; D gene: .; CDR3 length: 13; clone size: .; CDR3 DNA: TGCAGCGTCGCTACAGGGAAAGGTTCACCCCTCCACTTT; CDR3 protein: CSVATGKGSPLHF
V gene: TRBV7-8; J gene: TRBJ1-1; D gene: .; CDR3 length: 14; clone size: many; CDR3 DNA: TGTGCCAGCAGCTTACCCCTCAGGGGCCGGGAGGCTTTCTTT; CDR3 protein: CASSLPLRGREAFF
V gene: TRBV6-5; J gene: TRBJ1-2; D gene: .; CDR3 length: 12; clone size: many; CDR3 DNA: TGTGCCACCGCGAGGGGGGACTATGGCTACACCTTC; CDR3 protein: CATARGDYGYTF
V gene: TRBV11-2; J gene: TRBJ1-5; D gene: .; CDR3 length: 16; clone size: many; CDR3 DNA: TGTGCCAGCAGCTTAGATGGTATCACTGATAATCAGCCCCAGCATTTT; CDR3 protein: CASSLDGITDNQPQHF
V gene: TRBV13; J gene: TRBJ2-7; D gene: .; CDR3 length: 12; clone size: few; CDR3 DNA: TGTGCCAGCAGCTCCTCTTACTACGAGCAGTACTTC; CDR3 protein: CASSSSYYEQYF
V gene: TRBV5-1; J gene: TRBJ2-7; D gene: TRBD2; CDR3 length: 13; clone size: .; CDR3 DNA: TGCGCCAGCAGCAATAGCGGGGCAAGCGAGCAGTACTTC; CDR3 protein: CASSNSGASEQYF
V gene: TRBV29-1; J gene: TRBJ1-2; D gene: TRBD1; CDR3 length: 13; clone size: .; CDR3 DNA: TGCAGCGACCCGGGACAGGGTTTTGGAGGCTACACCTTC; CDR3 protein: CSDPGQGFGGYTF
V gene: TRBV6-4; J gene: TRBJ1-1; D gene: .; CDR3 length: 13; clone size: many; CDR3 DNA: TGTGCCAGCAACCAGGGAGAGGGCACTGAAGCTTTCTTT; CDR3 protein: CASNQGEGTEAFF
V gene: TRBV12-3/TRBV12-4; J gene: TRBJ2-7; D gene: .; CDR3 length: 14; clone size: .; CDR3 DNA: TGTGCCAGCAGTGCCTCCGGGTTTGGGGGCGAGCAGTACTTC; CDR3 protein: CASSASGFGGEQYF
V gene: TRBV2; J gene: TRBJ1-2; D gene: .; CDR3 length: 13; clone size: .; CDR3 DNA: TGTGCCAGCAGTGACCCCAGGGTGGGCGCCTACACCTTC; CDR3 protein: CASSDPRVGAYTF
V gene: TRBV6-4; J gene: TRBJ1-4; D gene: .; CDR3 length: 13; clone size: few; CDR3 DNA: TGTGCCAGCACTGACAATAGGAATGAAAAACTGTTTTTT; CDR3 protein: CASTDNRNEKLFF
V gene: TRBV6-5; J gene: TRBJ2-7; D gene: .; CDR3 length: 13; clone size: .; CDR3 DNA: TGTGCCAGCAGTAGGGGACTTAACTACGAGCAGTACTTC; CDR3 protein: CASSRGLNYEQYF
V gene: TRBV2; J gene: TRBJ2-2; D gene: .; CDR3 length: 15; clone size: many; CDR3 DNA: TGTGCCAGCAGTGGTGGGCTCTCGGGCACCGGGGAGCTGTTTTTT; CDR3 protein: CASSGGLSGTGELFF
V gene: TRBV29-1; J gene: TRBJ2-7; D gene: TRBD2; CDR3 length: 16; clone size: few; CDR3 DNA: TGCAGCGTTGAAGACCTAAGCGGGAGGGCCTATCGCGAGCAGTACTTC; CDR3 protein: CSVEDLSGRAYREQYF
V gene: TRBV4-1; J gene: TRBJ1-4; D gene: .; CDR3 length: 15; clone size: .; CDR3 DNA: TGCGCCAGCAGCCAAGAACCGGGTGCTAATGAAAAACTGTTTTTT; CDR3 protein: CASSQEPGANEKLFF
V gene: TRBV2; J gene: TRBJ1-6; D gene: TRBD1; CDR3 length: 16; clone size: .; CDR3 DNA: TGTGCCAGCAGTTTATCCCCCGCGACAGGGGATTCACCCCTCCACTTT; CDR3 protein: CASSLSPATGDSPLHF
V gene: TRBV27; J gene: TRBJ1-4; D gene: .; CDR3 length: 14; clone size: .; CDR3 DNA: TGTGCCAGCAGTTTTGAGGGGATCGGAGAAAAACTGTTTTTT; CDR3 protein: CASSFEGIGEKLFF
V gene: TRBV20-1; J gene: TRBJ1-1; D gene: TRBD1; CDR3 length: 16; clone size: .; CDR3 DNA: TGCAGTGCCCTTGGGACAGACTCTGGATTAAACACTGAAGCTTTCTTT; CDR3 protein: CSALGTDSGLNTEAFF
V gene: TRBV19; J gene: TRBJ1-1; D gene: .; CDR3 length: 13; clone size: .; CDR3 DNA: TGTGCCAGTAGTTTCGCGGGGGACACTGAAGCTTTCTTT; CDR3 protein: CASSFAGDTEAFF
V gene: TRBV24-1; J gene: TRBJ2-6; D gene: .; CDR3 length: 18; clone size: many; CDR3 DNA: TGTGCCACCAGTGATCCAACGGGCCGAAACTCTGGGGCCAACGTCCTGACTTTC; CDR3 protein: CATSDPTGRNSGANVLTF
V gene: TRBV10-2; J gene: TRBJ1-6; D gene: .; CDR3 length: 15; clone size: .; CDR3 DNA: TGTGCCAGCAGAAAACCTCGCTCTTATAATTCACCCCTCCACTTT; CDR3 protein: CASRKPRSYNSPLHF
V gene: TRBV27; J gene: TRBJ2-7; D gene: .; CDR3 length: 14; clone size: .; CDR3 DNA: TGTGCCAGCAGTCCAACGACAGGCTTGCTGGAGCAGTACTTC; CDR3 protein: CASSPTTGLLEQYF
V gene: TRBV6-5; J gene: TRBJ2-3; D gene: .; CDR3 length: 14; clone size: .; CDR3 DNA: TGTGCCAGCAGTAAACTTGGAGGCACAGATACGCAGTATTTT; CDR3 protein: CASSKLGGTDTQYF
V gene: TRBV2; J gene: TRBJ2-7; D gene: TRBD2; CDR3 length: 14; clone size: many; CDR3 DNA: TGTGCCAGGGGGGGAAGCGGGAGAAGGTACGAGCAGTACTTC; CDR3 protein: CARGGSGRRYEQYF
V gene: TRBV19; J gene: TRBJ1-6; D gene: .; CDR3 length: 16; clone size: many; CDR3 DNA: TGTGCCAGTAGTATGGGCCAGGGGTACCATAATTCACCCCTCCACTTT; CDR3 protein: CASSMGQGYHNSPLHF
V gene: TRBV3-1; J gene: TRBJ1-6; D gene: .; CDR3 length: 13; clone size: .; CDR3 DNA: TGTGCCTGGAGTGTACGGGGGGACTCACCCCTCCACTTT; CDR3 protein: CAWSVRGDSPLHF
V gene: TRBV7-2; J gene: TRBJ1-4; D gene: .; CDR3 length: 13; clone size: few; CDR3 DNA: TGTGCCAGCAGCTCCCCAAGGCTAGAAAAACTGTTTTTT; CDR3 protein: CASSSPRLEKLFF
V gene: TRBV2; J gene: TRBJ1-1; D gene: .; CDR3 length: 12; clone size: .; CDR3 DNA: TGTGCCAGCAGTGTACGGCTAGCGGGAGCTTTCTTT; CDR3 protein: CASSVRLAGAFF
V gene: TRBV12-3/TRBV12-4; J gene: TRBJ1-1; D gene: .; CDR3 length: 17; clone size: few; CDR3 DNA: TGTGCCAGCATTTCGGCTCCAGGGTGGCGCGTAAACACTGAAGCTTTCTTT; CDR3 protein: CASISAPGWRVNTEAFF
V gene: TRBV6-6; J gene: TRBJ2-5; D gene: .; CDR3 length: 14; clone size: few; CDR3 DNA: TGTGCCAGCAATTCAGACAGGTACCAAGAGACCCAGTACTTC; CDR3 protein: CASNSDRYQETQYF
V gene: TRBV9; J gene: TRBJ2-5; D gene: TRBD1; CDR3 length: 15; clone size: many; CDR3 DNA: TGTGCCAGCAGCGTAACAGGGGGCACTGTGGAGACCCAGTACTTC; CDR3 protein: CASSVTGGTVETQYF
V gene: TRBV20-1; J gene: TRBJ1-1; D gene: TRBD1; CDR3 length: 15; clone size: many; CDR3 DNA: TGCAGTGCTAGAGGCCTGACAGGGGGGAACACTGAAGCTTTCTTT; CDR3 protein: CSARGLTGGNTEAFF
V gene: TRBV5-1; J gene: TRBJ1-1; D gene: .; CDR3 length: 13; clone size: few; CDR3 DNA: TGCGCCAGTCGGGACTTCGGCGGCACTGAAGCTTTCTTT; CDR3 protein: CASRDFGGTEAFF
V gene: TRBV12-3/TRBV12-4; J gene: TRBJ1-5; D gene: .; CDR3 length: 15; clone size: once; CDR3 DNA: TGTGCCAGCATCAACGAGGGGCAGGGCCCTTGGCCCCAGCATTTT; CDR3 protein: CASINEGQGPWPQHF
V gene: TRBV10-2; J gene: TRBJ1-5; D gene: .; CDR3 length: 15; clone size: .; CDR3 DNA: TGTGCCAGCAGTGAAGCGGGGGGGGTTGCTCAGCCCCAGCATTTT; CDR3 protein: CASSEAGGVAQPQHF
V gene: TRBV30; J gene: TRBJ1-1; D gene: .; CDR3 length: 11; clone size: .; CDR3 DNA: TGTGCCTGGAGTGCGAAGTCGATAGAAATCTTT; CDR3 protein: CAWSAKSIEIF
V gene: TRBV20-1; J gene: TRBJ2-7; D gene: TRBD1; CDR3 length: 14; clone size: few; CDR3 DNA: TGCAGTGCTAGAGATAACAGGGGGGTCTACGAGCAGTACTTC; CDR3 protein: CSARDNRGVYEQYF
V gene: TRBV19; J gene: TRBJ2-7; D gene: TRBD1; CDR3 length: 17; clone size: .; CDR3 DNA: TGTGCCAGTAGTCTCCCCTCCGGGACAGGGCAACCTTACGAGCAGTACTTC; CDR3 protein: CASSLPSGTGQPYEQYF